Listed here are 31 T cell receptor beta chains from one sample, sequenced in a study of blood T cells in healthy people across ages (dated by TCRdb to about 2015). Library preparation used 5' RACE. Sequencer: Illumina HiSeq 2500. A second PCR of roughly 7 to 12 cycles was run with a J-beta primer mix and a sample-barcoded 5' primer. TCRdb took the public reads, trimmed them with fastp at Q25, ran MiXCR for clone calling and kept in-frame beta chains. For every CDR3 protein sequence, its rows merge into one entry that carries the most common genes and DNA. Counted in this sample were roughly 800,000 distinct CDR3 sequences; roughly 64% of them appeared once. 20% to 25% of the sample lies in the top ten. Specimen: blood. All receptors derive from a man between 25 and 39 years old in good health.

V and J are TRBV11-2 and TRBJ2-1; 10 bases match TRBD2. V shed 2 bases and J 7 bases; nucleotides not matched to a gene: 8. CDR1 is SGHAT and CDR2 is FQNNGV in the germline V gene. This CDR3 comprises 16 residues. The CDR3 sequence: CASSLMWSGGANEQFF. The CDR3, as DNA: TGTGCCAGCAGCTTAATGTGGAGCGGGGGGGCGAATGAGCAGTTCTTC.

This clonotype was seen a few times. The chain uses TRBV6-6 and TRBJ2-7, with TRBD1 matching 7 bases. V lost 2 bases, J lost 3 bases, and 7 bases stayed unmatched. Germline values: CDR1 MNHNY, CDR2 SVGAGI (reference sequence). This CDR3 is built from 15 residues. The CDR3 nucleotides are TGTGCCAGCAGTTACGCTCCGGACAGGATCTACGAGCAGTACTTC. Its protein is CASSYAPDRIYEQYF.

CDR3 DNA sequence: TGTGCCAGCAGTTTGGGCTCCGAATGGGGACTAGCGGGAGACAATGAGCAGTACTTC. Protein sequence: CASSLGSEWGLAGDNEQYF. The chain joins TRBV28 to TRBJ2-1; 14 bases map to TRBD2. The J call may be in error: the DNA end matches TRBJ2-7 better. CDR1 and CDR2 (germline): MDHEN, SYDVKM. CDR3 size: 19 residues.

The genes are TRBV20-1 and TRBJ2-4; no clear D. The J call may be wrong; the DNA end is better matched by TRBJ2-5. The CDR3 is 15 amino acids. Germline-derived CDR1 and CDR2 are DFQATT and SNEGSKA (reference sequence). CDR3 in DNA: TGCAGTGCTAGAGATCTCCGAGGAGATCAAGAGACCCAGTACTTC. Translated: CSARDLRGDQETQYF.

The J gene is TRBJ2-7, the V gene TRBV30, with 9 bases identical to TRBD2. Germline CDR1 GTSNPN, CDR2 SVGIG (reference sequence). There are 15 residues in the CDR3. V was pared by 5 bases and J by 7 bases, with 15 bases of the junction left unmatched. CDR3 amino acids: CAWCLRLADYNEQYF. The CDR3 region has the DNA TGTGCCTGGTGCCTTAGACTAGCGGATTACAATGAGCAGTACTTC.

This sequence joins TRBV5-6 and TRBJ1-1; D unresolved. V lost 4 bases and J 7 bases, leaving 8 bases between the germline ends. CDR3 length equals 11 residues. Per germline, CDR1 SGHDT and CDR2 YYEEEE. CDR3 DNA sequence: TGTGCCAGCAGCGTGAGGTTTGAAGCTTTCTTT. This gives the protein CASSVRFEAFF.

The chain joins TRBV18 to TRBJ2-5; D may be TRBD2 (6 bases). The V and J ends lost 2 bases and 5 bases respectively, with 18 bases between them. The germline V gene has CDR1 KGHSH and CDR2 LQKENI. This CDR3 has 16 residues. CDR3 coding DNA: TGTGCCAGCTCACCAAGCGGGTCGGGGAATATTGAGACCCAGTACTTC. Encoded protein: CASSPSGSGNIETQYF.

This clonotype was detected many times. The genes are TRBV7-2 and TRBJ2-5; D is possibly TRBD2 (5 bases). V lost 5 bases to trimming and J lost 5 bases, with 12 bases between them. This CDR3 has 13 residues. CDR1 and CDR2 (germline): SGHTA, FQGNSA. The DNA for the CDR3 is TGTGCCAGCAGCACCACAATAGCGGAGACCCAGTACTTC. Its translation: CASSTTIAETQYF.

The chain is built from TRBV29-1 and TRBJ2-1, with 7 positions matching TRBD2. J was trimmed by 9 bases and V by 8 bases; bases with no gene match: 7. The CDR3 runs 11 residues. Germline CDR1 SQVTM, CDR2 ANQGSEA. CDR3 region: CSSAGGSEQFF. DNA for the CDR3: TGCAGCTCGGCCGGCGGGAGTGAGCAGTTCTTC.

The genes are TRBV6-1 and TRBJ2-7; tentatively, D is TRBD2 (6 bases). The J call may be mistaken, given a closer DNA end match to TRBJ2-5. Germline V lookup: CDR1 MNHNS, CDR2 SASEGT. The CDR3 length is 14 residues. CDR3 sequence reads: CASSDILAEATQYF. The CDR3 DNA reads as TGTGCCAGCAGTGACATACTAGCAGAAGCGACCCAGTACTTC.

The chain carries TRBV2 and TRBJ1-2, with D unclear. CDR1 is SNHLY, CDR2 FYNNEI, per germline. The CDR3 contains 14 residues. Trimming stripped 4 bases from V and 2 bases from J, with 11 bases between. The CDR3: CASSGEAGNYGYTF. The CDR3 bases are TGTGCCAGCAGTGGAGAGGCCGGGAACTATGGCTACACCTTC.

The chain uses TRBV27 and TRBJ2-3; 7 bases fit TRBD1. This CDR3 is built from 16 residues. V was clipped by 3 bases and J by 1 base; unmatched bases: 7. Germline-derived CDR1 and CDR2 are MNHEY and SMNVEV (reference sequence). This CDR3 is CASSLQTGPGTDTQYF. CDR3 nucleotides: TGTGCCAGCAGTTTGCAGACAGGGCCGGGCACAGATACGCAGTATTTT.

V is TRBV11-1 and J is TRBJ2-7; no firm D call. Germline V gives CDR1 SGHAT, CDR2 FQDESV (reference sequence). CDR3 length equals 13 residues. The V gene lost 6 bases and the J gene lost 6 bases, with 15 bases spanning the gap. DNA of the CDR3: TGTGCCAGCAGTGCCCGGTATGACGGCGAGCAGTACTTC. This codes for CASSARYDGEQYF.

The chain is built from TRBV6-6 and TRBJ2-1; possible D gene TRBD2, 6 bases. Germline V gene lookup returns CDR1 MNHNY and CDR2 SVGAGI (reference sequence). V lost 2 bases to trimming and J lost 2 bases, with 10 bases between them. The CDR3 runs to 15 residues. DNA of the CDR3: TGTGCCAGCAGTTACCGAGGAGGGCCCTACAATGAGCAGTTCTTC. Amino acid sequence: CASSYRGGPYNEQFF.

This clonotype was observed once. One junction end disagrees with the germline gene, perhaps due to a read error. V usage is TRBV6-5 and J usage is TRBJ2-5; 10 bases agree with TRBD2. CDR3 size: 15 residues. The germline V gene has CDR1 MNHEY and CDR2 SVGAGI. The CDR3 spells CASSYGLAVQEAQYF. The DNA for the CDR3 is TGTGCCAGCAGTTACGGACTAGCGGTCCAAGAGGCCCAGTACTTC.

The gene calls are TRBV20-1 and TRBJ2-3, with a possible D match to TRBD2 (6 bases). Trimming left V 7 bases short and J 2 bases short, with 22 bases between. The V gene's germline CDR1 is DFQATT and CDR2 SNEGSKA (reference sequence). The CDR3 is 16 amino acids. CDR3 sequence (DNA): TGCAGTGGTCGAGCTCCCCGGGACTCCCTCACAGATACGCAGTATTTT. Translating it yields CSGRAPRDSLTDTQYF.

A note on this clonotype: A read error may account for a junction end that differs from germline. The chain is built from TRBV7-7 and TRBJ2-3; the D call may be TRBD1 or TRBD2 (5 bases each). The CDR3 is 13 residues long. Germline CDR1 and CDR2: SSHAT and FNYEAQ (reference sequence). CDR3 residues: CASSWDSTDTQYF. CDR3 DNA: TGTGCTAGCAGCTGGGACAGCACAGATACGCAGTATTTT.

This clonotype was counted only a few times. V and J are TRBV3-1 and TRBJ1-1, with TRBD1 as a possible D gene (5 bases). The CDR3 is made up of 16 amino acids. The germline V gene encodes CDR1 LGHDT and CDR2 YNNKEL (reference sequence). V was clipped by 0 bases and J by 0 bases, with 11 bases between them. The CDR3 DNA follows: TGTGCCAGCAGCCAAGAAGTAGGGACCATGAACACTGAAGCTTTCTTT. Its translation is CASSQEVGTMNTEAFF.

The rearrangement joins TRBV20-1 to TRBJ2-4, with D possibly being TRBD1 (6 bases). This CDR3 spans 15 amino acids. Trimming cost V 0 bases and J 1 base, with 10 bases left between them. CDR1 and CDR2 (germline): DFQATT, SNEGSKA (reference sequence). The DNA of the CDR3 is TGCAGTGCTAGAGATCCCAGGGGCGCCAAAAACATTCAGTACTTC. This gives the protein CSARDPRGAKNIQYF.

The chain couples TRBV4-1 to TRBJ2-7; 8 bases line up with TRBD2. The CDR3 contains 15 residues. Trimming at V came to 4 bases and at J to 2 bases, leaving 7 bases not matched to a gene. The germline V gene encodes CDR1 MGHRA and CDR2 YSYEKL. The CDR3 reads CASSPRGGTTYEQYF. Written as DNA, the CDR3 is TGCGCCAGCAGCCCCCGGGGGGGGACGACCTACGAGCAGTACTTC.

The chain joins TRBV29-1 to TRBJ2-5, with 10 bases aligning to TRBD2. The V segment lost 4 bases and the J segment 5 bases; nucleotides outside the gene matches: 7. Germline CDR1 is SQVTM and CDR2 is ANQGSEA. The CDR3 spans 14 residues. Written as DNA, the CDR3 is TGCAGCGTTGTTCTAGCGGGAGAGCGGGAGACCCAGTACTTC. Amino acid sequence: CSVVLAGERETQYF.

CDR3 residues: CASRAGKAYGYTF. The CDR3 nucleotides read TGTGCCAGCCGTGCAGGGAAGGCCTATGGCTACACCTTC. The chain employs TRBV28 and TRBJ1-2; D might be TRBD1 (5 bases). In germline, CDR1 is MDHEN, CDR2 SYDVKM. The ends were cut back, 8 bases at V and 4 bases at J, with 14 bases in the middle. The CDR3 runs to 13 residues.

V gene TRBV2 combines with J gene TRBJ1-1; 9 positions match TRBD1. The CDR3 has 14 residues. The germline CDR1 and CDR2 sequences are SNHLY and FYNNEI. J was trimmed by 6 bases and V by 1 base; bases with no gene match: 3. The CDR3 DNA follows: TGTGCCAGCAGTGAAGGGGGACAGGGCTCTGAAGCTTTCTTT. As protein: CASSEGGQGSEAFF.

Here the CDR3 reads CATSSLVTATYEQYF. The DNA for the CDR3 is TGTGCCACCAGCAGCCTCGTGACAGCCACCTACGAGCAGTACTTC. The chain links TRBV15 to TRBJ2-7; D perhaps matches TRBD1 (5 bases). V lost 3 bases, J lost 2 bases, and 14 bases lay in between. The germline CDR1 and CDR2 sequences are LNHNV and YYDKDF (reference sequence). The CDR3 consists of 15 residues.

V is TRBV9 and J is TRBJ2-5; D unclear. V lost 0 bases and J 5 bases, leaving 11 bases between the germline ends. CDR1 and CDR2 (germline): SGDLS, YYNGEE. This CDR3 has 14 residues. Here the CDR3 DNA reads TGTGCCAGCAGCGTAGTTCCAGTCACGGAGACCCAGTACTTC. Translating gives CASSVVPVTETQYF.

CDR3 DNA sequence: TGTGCCAGCAGTGAAGGAAGGGTCTACGAGCAGTACTTC. Translating it yields CASSEGRVYEQYF. The chain has TRBV25-1 and TRBJ2-7; unclear D gene. V was trimmed by 2 bases and J by 3 bases, leaving 8 bases between them. This CDR3 comprises 13 residues. Germline V gene data show CDR1 as MGHDK and CDR2 as SYGVNS.

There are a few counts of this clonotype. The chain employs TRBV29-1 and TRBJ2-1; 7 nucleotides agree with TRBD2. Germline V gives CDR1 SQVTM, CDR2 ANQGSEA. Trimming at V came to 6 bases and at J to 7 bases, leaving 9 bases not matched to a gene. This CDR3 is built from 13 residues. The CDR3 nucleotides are TGCAGCGTAACAGGACTAGTCGTGAATGAGCAGTTCTTC. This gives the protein CSVTGLVVNEQFF.

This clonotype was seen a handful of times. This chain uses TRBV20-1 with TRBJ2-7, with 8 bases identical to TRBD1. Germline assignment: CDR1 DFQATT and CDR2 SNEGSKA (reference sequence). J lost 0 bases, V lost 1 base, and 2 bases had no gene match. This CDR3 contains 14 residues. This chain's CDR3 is CSARGGTGSYEQYF. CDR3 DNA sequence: TGCAGTGCTAGAGGTGGGACAGGCTCCTACGAGCAGTACTTC.

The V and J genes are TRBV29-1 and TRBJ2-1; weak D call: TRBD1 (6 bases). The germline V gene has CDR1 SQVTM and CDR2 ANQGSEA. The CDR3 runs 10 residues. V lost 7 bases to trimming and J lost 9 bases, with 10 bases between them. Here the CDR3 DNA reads TGCAGCGCTACAGGGTCTGAGCAGTTCTTC. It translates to CSATGSEQFF.

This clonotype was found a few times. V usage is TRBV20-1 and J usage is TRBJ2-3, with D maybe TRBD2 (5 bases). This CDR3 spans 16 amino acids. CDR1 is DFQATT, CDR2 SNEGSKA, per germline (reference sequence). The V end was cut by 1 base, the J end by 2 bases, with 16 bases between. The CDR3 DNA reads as TGCAGTGCTAGAGCTATGAGGGCCGGATCCACAGATACGCAGTATTTT. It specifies CSARAMRAGSTDTQYF.

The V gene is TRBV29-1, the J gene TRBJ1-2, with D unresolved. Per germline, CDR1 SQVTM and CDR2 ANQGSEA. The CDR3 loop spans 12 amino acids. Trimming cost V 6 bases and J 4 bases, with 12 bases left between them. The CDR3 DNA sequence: TGCAGCGTCCCTGCGGGGAGCTATGGCTACACCTTC. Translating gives CSVPAGSYGYTF.